These 12 T cell receptor beta chains came from one sample sequenced in a study of T cell repertoires in cytomegalovirus infection. TCRdb reprocessed the reads via MiXCR and lists one record per CDR3 protein. The sample includes some 200,000 distinct CDR3 sequences, roughly a fifth of them seen just once. What was sequenced was PBMCs. The source is a human donor in good health (CMV status not recorded). Some clones in this sample may be carry-over from other donors' samples.

This clonotype has a count of ten or more. V is TRBV7-2 and J is TRBJ1-4; 9 bases match TRBD1. The CDR3 spans 15 residues. The ends lost 5 bases at V and 8 bases at J; junction bases unmatched: 9. Germline V gene lookup returns CDR1 SGHTA and CDR2 FQGNSA. CDR3 region: CASSGNRGPREKLFF. The CDR3 region has the DNA TGTGCCAGCAGCGGAAACAGGGGGCCGAGGGAAAAACTGTTTTTT.

This clonotype was detected many times. The CDR3 spells CASSSRTQNTEAFF. The CDR3, as DNA: TGTGCCAGCAGCTCTCGGACCCAGAACACTGAAGCTTTCTTT. The V and J genes are TRBV7-2 and TRBJ1-1; no definite D call. Germline V gene sequence: CDR1 SGHTA, CDR2 FQGNSA. The CDR3 runs to 14 residues. Between the trimmed V and J ends, which lost 4 bases and 1 base, there was a span of 10 bases.

The table lists this clonotype with a few counts. This chain joins TRBV6-6 and TRBJ1-5, with 9 bases identical to TRBD1. Germline CDR1 reads MNHNY; CDR2 reads SVGAGI (reference sequence). The CDR3 extends over 14 amino acids. J gave up 7 bases and V 8 bases, and 9 bases lay outside the gene matches. DNA of the CDR3: TGTGCCAGCCAGGGGGGACAGGGCGGACAGCCCCAGCATTTT. Its protein is CASQGGQGGQPQHF.

This clonotype was detected ten times or more. V is TRBV5-1 and J is TRBJ2-1; D call uncertain. The CDR3 is 14 amino acids. Trimming removed 0 bases at V and 8 bases at J, with 12 bases between. The germline V gene encodes CDR1 SGHRS and CDR2 YFSETQ. DNA for the CDR3: TGCGCCAGCAGCTTGGATCCTCATGGGGATGAGCAGTTCTTC. It specifies CASSLDPHGDEQFF.

There are a few counts of this clonotype. The chain combines TRBV5-1 with TRBJ2-5, with 10 positions matching TRBD2. The germline V gene has CDR1 SGHRS and CDR2 YFSETQ. With 2 bases clipped from V and 1 base from J, the junction kept 2 bases outside the gene matches. The CDR3 consists of 15 residues. The CDR3 DNA is TGCGCCAGCAGCTTTAGCGGGGGGTCCCAAGAGACCCAGTACTTC. This codes for CASSFSGGSQETQYF.

In its sample, this clonotype was seen a few times. CDR3 sequence reads: CASSLDSDHNEQFF. CDR3 DNA: TGTGCCAGCAGCTTGGATAGCGACCACAATGAGCAGTTCTTC. The chain combines TRBV5-4 with TRBJ2-1, with D perhaps matching TRBD2 (5 bases). The V end was cut by 0 bases, the J end by 5 bases, with 9 bases between. Looked up from germline, CDR1 is SGHNT and CDR2 is YYREEE (reference sequence). CDR3 length: 14 residues. Looking up the rest from reference TRBV5-4 and TRBJ2-1 gives the full variable domain: ETGVTQSPTHLIKTRGQQVTLRCSSQSGHNTVSWYQQALGQGPQFIFQYYREEENGRGNFPPRFSGLQFPNYSSELNVNALELDDSALYLCASSLDSDHNEQFFGPGTRLTVL.

This chain uses TRBV7-3 with TRBJ2-3, with 8 nucleotides matching TRBD2. The CDR3 is 15 amino acids. The junction had 8 bases not matched to a gene; V was cut back by 5 bases and J by 4 bases. CDR1 is SGHTA and CDR2 is FQGTGA in the germline V gene. The CDR3 protein is CASSLSGGGADTQYF. DNA for the CDR3: TGTGCCAGCAGCCTCAGCGGGGGCGGCGCAGATACGCAGTATTTT.

This clonotype was seen only once. A much larger clonotype is one base distant, so this may be a read error. The chain recombines TRBV7-9 with TRBJ2-2; either TRBD1 or TRBD2 may fit D (5 bases each). The CDR3 loop spans 13 amino acids. The germline V gene encodes CDR1 SEHNR and CDR2 FQNEAQ (reference sequence). The CDR3, as DNA: TGTGCCAGCAGCCACCGGGGCCCCGGGGAGCCGTTTTTT. Its translation is CASSHRGPGEPFF.

This clonotype was observed a few times. The J gene is TRBJ1-3, the V gene TRBV2, with 9 bases fitting TRBD1. Trimming took 4 bases from V and 2 from J; bases not matched to a gene: 12. The CDR3 extends over 18 amino acids. CDR1 SNHLY and CDR2 FYNNEI come from the germline V gene. The CDR3 sequence: CASSVPGQGPGPGNTIYF. Here the CDR3 DNA reads TGTGCCAGCAGTGTCCCGGGACAGGGCCCGGGTCCTGGAAACACCATATATTTT.

This clonotype has ten or more counts. The CDR3, as DNA: TGTGCCAGCAGCTTAGGGACAGATCTTAACTATGGCTACACCTTC. Protein sequence: CASSLGTDLNYGYTF. This rearrangement joins TRBV7-8 to TRBJ1-2, with TRBD1 as a possible D gene (6 bases). The germline CDR1 and CDR2 sequences are SGHVS and FQNEAQ. The V gene lost 1 base and the J gene lost 1 base, with 10 bases spanning the gap. The CDR3 runs to 15 residues. Supplemented by reference TRBV7-8 and TRBJ1-2, the full variable domain reads GAGVSQSPRYKVAKRGQDVALRCDPISGHVSLFWYQQALGQGPEFLTYFQNEAQLDKSGLPSDRFFAERPEGSVSTLKIQRTQQEDSAVYLCASSLGTDLNYGYTFGSGTRLTVV.

This clonotype has ten or more counts. The chain recombines TRBV5-7 with TRBJ2-3; D gene unclear. TRBV5-7 is placed among ORFs of uncertain function. This CDR3 has 14 residues. Trimming removed 3 bases at V and 1 base at J, with 9 bases between. CDR3 DNA sequence: TGTGCCAGCAGCTCCACGGTAGGCACAGATACGCAGTATTTT. Residues: CASSSTVGTDTQYF.

Sample share makes this clonotype medium-sized. V gene TRBV7-2 combines with J gene TRBJ1-5, with TRBD1 matching 9 bases. CDR1 is SGHTA and CDR2 is FQGNSA in the germline V gene. J gave up 4 bases and V 5 bases, and 6 bases lay outside the gene matches. There are 15 residues in the CDR3. The CDR3 DNA sequence: TGTGCCAGCAGCCAGGGACAGGGAAATAATCAGCCCCAGCATTTT. This sequence encodes CASSQGQGNNQPQHF.